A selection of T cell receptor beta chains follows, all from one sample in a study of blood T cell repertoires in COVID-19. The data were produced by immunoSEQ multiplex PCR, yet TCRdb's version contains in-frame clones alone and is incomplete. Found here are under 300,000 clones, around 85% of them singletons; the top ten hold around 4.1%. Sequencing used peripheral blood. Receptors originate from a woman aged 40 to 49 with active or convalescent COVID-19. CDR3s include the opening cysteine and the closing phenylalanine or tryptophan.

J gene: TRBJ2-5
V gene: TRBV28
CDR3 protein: CASSRLKWGGKETQYF

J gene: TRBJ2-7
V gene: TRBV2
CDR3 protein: CASSSGGAWEQYF

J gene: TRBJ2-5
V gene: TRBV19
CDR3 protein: CASSIAGVSETQYF

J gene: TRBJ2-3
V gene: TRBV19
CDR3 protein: CASSILSITDTQYF

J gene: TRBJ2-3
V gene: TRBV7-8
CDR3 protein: CASSLVSGGSTDTQYF

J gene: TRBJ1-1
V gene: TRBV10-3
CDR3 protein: CAISETLLRNTEAFF

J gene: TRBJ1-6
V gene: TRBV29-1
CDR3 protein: CSVAQGDNSPLHF

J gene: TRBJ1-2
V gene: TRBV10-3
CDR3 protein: CAISESLAGYTF

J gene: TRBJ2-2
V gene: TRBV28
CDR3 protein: CASLSGGNTGELFF

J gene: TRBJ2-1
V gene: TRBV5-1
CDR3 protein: CASSPGLVGNEQFF

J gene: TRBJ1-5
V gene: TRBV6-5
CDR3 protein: CASSNRQGNQPQHF

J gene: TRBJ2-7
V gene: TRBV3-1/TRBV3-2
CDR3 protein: CASSQDLAGGREQYF

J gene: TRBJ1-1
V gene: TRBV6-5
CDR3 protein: CASSYIRDGDTEAFF

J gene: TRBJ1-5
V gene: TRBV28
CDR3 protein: CASSLMAGSSNQPQHF

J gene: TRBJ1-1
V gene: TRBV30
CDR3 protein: CAWSAAVNTEAFF

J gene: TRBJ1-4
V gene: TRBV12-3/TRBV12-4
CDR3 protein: CASSSYEKLFF

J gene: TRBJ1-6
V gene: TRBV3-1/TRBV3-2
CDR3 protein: CASSQTQGGSPLHF

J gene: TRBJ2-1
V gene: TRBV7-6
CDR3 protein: CASSRGGVEEQFF

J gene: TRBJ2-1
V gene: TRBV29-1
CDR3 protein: CSVASGGEQFF

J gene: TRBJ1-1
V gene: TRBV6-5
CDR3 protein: CASSYWTGGTEAFF

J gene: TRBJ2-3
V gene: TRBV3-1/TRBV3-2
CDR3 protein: CASSQRGGSTDTQYF

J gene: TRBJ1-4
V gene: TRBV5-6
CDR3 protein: CASSGEAELHREKLFF

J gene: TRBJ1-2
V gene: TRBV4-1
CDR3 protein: CASSQGGVDDYGYTF

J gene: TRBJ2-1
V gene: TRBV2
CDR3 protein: CASSDRLAGGNEQFF

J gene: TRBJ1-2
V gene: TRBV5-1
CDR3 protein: CASSPGQGRYGYTF

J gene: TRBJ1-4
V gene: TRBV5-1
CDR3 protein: CASSFGQGREKLFF

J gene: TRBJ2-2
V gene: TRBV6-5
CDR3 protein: CASSYPAGELFF

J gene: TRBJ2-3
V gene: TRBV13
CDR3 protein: CASRPSGSGGSDF

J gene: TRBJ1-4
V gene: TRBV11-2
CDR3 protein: CASSLGQGNEKLFF

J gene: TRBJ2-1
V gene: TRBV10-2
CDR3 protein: CASGRGLYNEQFF

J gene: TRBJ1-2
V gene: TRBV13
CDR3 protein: CASSLRAPGDGYTF

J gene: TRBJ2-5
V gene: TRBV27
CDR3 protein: CASSLLGRGFGTQYF

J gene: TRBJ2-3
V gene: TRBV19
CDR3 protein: CASSPGLAGNTDTQYF

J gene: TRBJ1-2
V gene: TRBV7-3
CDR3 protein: CASSLTGGTYGYTF

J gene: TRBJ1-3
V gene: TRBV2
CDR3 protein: CASTYDRGAIYF

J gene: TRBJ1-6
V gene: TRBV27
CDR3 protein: CASSLIRQGGSPLHF

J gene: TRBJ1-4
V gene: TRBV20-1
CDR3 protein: CSASGQENEKLFF

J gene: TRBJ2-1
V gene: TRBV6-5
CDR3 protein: CASTYRTYNEQFF

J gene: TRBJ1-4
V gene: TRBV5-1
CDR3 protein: CASSSGLGQNEKLFF

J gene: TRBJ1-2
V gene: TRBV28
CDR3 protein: CASSLPNTAGFYGYTF

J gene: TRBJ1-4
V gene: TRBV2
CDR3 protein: CASRGQPFLEKLFF

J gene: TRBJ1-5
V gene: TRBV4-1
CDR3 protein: CASSLVDQGAGQPQHF

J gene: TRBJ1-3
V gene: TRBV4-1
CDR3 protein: CASSRGTGRLGNTIYF